This T cell receptor beta chain was found in a study of blood T cell repertoires in COVID-19. Looking at the study overall: The cDNA or gDNA used as material had been derived from T cells, B-cell-depleted T cells, or PBMCs.

Profiling relied on immunoSEQ multiplex PCR, and the TCRdb table lists in-frame clones only, not all of them. The table shows more than 450,000 clones, with around 87% occurring only once. The CDR3 spans 11 residues. V shed 4 bases and J shed 3 bases, with 4 bases lying between them. CDR1 is MNHEY, CDR2 SVGEGT, per germline. The specimen was PBMCs or T cells enriched from blood (not recorded which). The receptor was derived from a woman younger than 35 who had recovered from COVID-19. This chain links TRBV6-2 or TRBV6-3 with TRBJ2-7; no clear D. CDR3 sequence reads: CASSSVYEQYF. The DNA of the CDR3 is TGTGCCAGCAGTTCCGTCTACGAGCAGTACTTC.